This T cell receptor (beta chain) is from a study of long-term antiretroviral therapy in people with HIV. Survey level was the resolution at which the v3.0 immunoSEQ assay ran. TCRdb's copy holds only in-frame clones and misses some; the assay was immunoSEQ multiplex PCR. The sample shows 25,000 to 35,000 clones, about nine tenths of them seen only once. Before they underwent DNA extraction, samples held about 1-10 million cryopreserved PBMC. CDR3 length: 13 residues. Germline CDR1 is SQVTM and CDR2 is ANQGSEA. V was pared by 7 bases and J by 1 base, with 7 bases of the junction left unmatched. Study-wide results and limits: Clones with expansion before ART led the repertoire at all time points. Versus controls, repertoires in people with HIV had narrower CDR3 length ranges. Documentation of ART adherence, viral resistance or therapy changes was absent.

With respect to this clone: Its target is unknown.

The rearrangement joins TRBV29-1 to TRBJ2-7; 7 bases fit TRBD1. Sequenced here: unsorted PBMCs, sampled 3.2 years before starting antiretroviral therapy. The clonotype comes from a man aged 45-65 years with HIV. Here the CDR3 DNA reads TGCAGCGCGCCCGGGACAGCGTCCTACGAGCAGTACTTC. Encoded protein: CSAPGTASYEQYF.